A selection of T cell receptor beta chains follows, all from one sample in a study of blood T cell repertoires in COVID-19. Method: immunoSEQ multiplex PCR; TCRdb's copy keeps in-frame clones and lacks some. The sample has about 20,000 clones; about four fifths are singletons. Sample: peripheral blood. Source of these receptors: a man at least 80 years old with acute or convalescent COVID-19. Both conserved end residues are part of each CDR3. A D gene is named only where the DNA matches it firmly.

j_call v_call d_call cdr3_nt cdr3_aa
TRBJ1-2 TRBV7-2 TRBD1 TGTGCCAGCAGGGACAGGGGGCGGAGTGGCTACACCTTC CASRDRGRSGYTF
TRBJ1-1 TRBV24-1 . TGTGCCACCAGTGTACAGGGTAAGGGGACTGAAGCTTTCTTT CATSVQGKGTEAFF
TRBJ1-5 TRBV19 . TGTGCCAGCCTAGAATGGGGGGAGAAACAGCCCCAGCATTTT CASLEWGEKQPQHF